Listed below are T cell receptor beta chains from one sample, sequenced in a study of PD-1 blockade in classical Hodgkin lymphoma. The method was immunoSEQ multiplex PCR; TCRdb's version includes in-frame clones alone and lacks a portion of them. The sample shows roughly 13,000 clones, 65% to 90% of them seen only once. The sequenced sample was peripheral blood mononuclear cells (PBMCs), obtained at baseline. Every receptor here comes from a human donor with classical Hodgkin lymphoma. The CDR3 runs from the conserved cysteine through the conserved F or W. D genes are given only for firm matches. Clone size appears in some rows only: once, few, many, or a class for an expanded clone.

v_gene: TRBV19
j_gene: TRBJ1-2
abundance: .
d_gene: .
CDR3aa: CASWGVEGYTF
CDR3nt: TGTGCCAGCTGGGGGGTAGAAGGCTACACCTTC

v_gene: TRBV7-9
j_gene: TRBJ2-3
abundance: .
d_gene: .
CDR3aa: CASSLLGTLDTQYF
CDR3nt: TGTGCCAGCAGCTTACTTGGCACGCTTGATACGCAGTATTTT

v_gene: TRBV19
j_gene: TRBJ2-1
abundance: .
d_gene: .
CDR3aa: CASSIGQNEQFF
CDR3nt: TGTGCCAGTAGTATTGGACAGAATGAGCAGTTCTTC

v_gene: TRBV6-1
j_gene: TRBJ2-7
abundance: .
d_gene: TRBD1
CDR3aa: CASSVGQDSYEQYF
CDR3nt: TGTGCCAGCAGTGTGGGACAGGACTCCTACGAGCAGTACTTC

v_gene: TRBV5-6
j_gene: TRBJ2-7
abundance: large
d_gene: .
CDR3aa: CASSLVGSAGEQYF
CDR3nt: TGTGCCAGCAGCTTGGTCGGGAGCGCGGGCGAGCAGTACTTC

v_gene: TRBV5-4
j_gene: TRBJ2-1
abundance: .
d_gene: .
CDR3aa: CASSLARREQFF
CDR3nt: TGTGCCAGCAGCTTGGCTAGACGGGAGCAGTTCTTC

v_gene: TRBV6-1
j_gene: TRBJ1-5
abundance: .
d_gene: TRBD1
CDR3aa: CASNNRGGSNQPQHF
CDR3nt: TGTGCCAGCAATAACAGGGGTGGAAGCAATCAGCCCCAGCATTTT

v_gene: TRBV10-3
j_gene: TRBJ1-1
abundance: .
d_gene: .
CDR3aa: CAISESLNTEAFF
CDR3nt: TGTGCCATCAGTGAATCTTTGAACACTGAAGCTTTCTTT

v_gene: TRBV2
j_gene: TRBJ2-1
abundance: .
d_gene: .
CDR3aa: CASTEGYLYNEQFF
CDR3nt: TGTGCCAGCACTGAGGGATACCTCTACAATGAGCAGTTCTTC

v_gene: TRBV5-1
j_gene: TRBJ2-7
abundance: .
d_gene: TRBD2
CDR3aa: CASSPTAGSGRVYEQYF
CDR3nt: TGCGCCAGCAGCCCTACTGCGGGAAGCGGGAGGGTCTACGAGCAGTACTTC

v_gene: TRBV5-1
j_gene: TRBJ2-1
abundance: .
d_gene: TRBD2
CDR3aa: CASSWNPAGVNNEQFF
CDR3nt: TGCGCCAGCAGCTGGAATCCAGCGGGAGTGAACAATGAGCAGTTCTTC

v_gene: TRBV6-1
j_gene: TRBJ2-7
abundance: .
d_gene: .
CDR3aa: CASSEAYGSSYEQYF
CDR3nt: TGTGCCAGCAGTGAAGCGTACGGAAGCTCCTACGAGCAGTACTTC

v_gene: TRBV4-1
j_gene: TRBJ2-1
abundance: few
d_gene: TRBD1
CDR3aa: CASSRDRGQGRDEQFF
CDR3nt: TGCGCCAGCAGCCGGGACAGGGGGCAGGGGCGCGATGAGCAGTTCTTC

v_gene: TRBV10-3
j_gene: TRBJ2-2
abundance: .
d_gene: .
CDR3aa: CAIRGAGELFF
CDR3nt: TGTGCCATCAGGGGGGCCGGGGAGCTGTTTTTT

v_gene: TRBV28
j_gene: TRBJ1-5
abundance: medium-sized
d_gene: TRBD1
CDR3aa: CASSLGDSYQPQHF
CDR3nt: TGTGCCAGCAGCCTAGGGGACAGTTATCAGCCCCAGCATTTT

v_gene: TRBV9
j_gene: TRBJ2-7
abundance: .
d_gene: .
CDR3aa: CASSVGIAGQGYEQYF
CDR3nt: TGTGCCAGCAGCGTAGGAATAGCAGGTCAAGGCTACGAGCAGTACTTC

v_gene: TRBV6-1
j_gene: TRBJ1-1
abundance: .
d_gene: .
CDR3aa: CASPAELWGTEAFF
CDR3nt: TGTGCCAGTCCGGCGGAGCTATGGGGCACTGAAGCTTTCTTT

v_gene: TRBV27
j_gene: TRBJ2-1
abundance: .
d_gene: .
CDR3aa: CASSPRLAYSYNEQFF
CDR3nt: TGTGCCAGCAGTCCCCGCCTAGCATACTCCTACAATGAGCAGTTCTTC

v_gene: TRBV7-8
j_gene: TRBJ2-7
abundance: .
d_gene: TRBD1
CDR3aa: CASSFGTAEYEQYF
CDR3nt: TGTGCCAGCAGCTTTGGGACAGCAGAATACGAGCAGTACTTC

v_gene: TRBV10-3
j_gene: TRBJ2-3
abundance: once
d_gene: .
CDR3aa: CAISVGGPDTQYF
CDR3nt: TGTGCCATCTCTGTCGGGGGCCCAGATACGCAGTATTTT